This TCR beta chain was sequenced for a study of T cell repertoires in cytomegalovirus infection. Study-level background: It can be stated that public TCR beta signatures indicated CMV infection as well as a matching HLA type. Study-wide results and caveats: Carriers of CMV plus the relevant HLA were identified by cumulative public TCR beta family frequency.

Worth noting for this clonotype: Its antigen is undetermined.

In germline, CDR1 is LGHNA, CDR2 YSLEER. CDR3 length: 15 residues. V gave up 4 bases and J gave up 0 bases, with 12 bases separating them. TCRdb re-derived calls from the reads in MiXCR, one entry per CDR3 protein. Here the sample spans 450,000 to 600,000 distinct CDR3 sequences, roughly 34% being singletons. The source material was cultured PBMCs, sampled from culture after CMV antigen stimulation. This chain joins TRBV4-3 and TRBJ1-1, with D unresolved. This sequence was found in a human donor in good health (CMV status not recorded). Some clones in this sample may be carry-over from other donors' samples. The CDR3 loop is CASSRGGVLNTEAFF. In DNA, the CDR3 is TGCGCCAGCAGCCGCGGAGGAGTTCTGAACACTGAAGCTTTCTTT.